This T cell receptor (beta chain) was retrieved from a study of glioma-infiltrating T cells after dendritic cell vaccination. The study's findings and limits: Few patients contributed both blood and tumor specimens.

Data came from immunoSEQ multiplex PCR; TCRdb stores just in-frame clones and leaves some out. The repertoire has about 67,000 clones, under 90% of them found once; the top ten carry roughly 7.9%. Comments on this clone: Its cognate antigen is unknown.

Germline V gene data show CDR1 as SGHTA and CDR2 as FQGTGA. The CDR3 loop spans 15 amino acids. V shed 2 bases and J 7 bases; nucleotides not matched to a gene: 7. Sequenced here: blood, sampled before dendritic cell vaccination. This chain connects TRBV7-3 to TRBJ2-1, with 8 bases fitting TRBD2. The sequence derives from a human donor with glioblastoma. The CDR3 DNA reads TGTGCCAGCAGCTTAGGCGGGGGGCGGAAGAATGAGCAGTTCTTC. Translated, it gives CASSLGGGRKNEQFF.